This TCR beta chain was obtained from a study of human T cells and chemical hapten exposure. The wider study: The patient population, which was mostly female, had alopecia areata, totalis or universalis. Small discrepancies in pooled library volume mainly accounted for the varying TCR yields per sample. Findings and caveats of the study: Expanded TCRs formed significantly more large CDR3 similarity clusters than controls.

CDR3 length: 16 residues. This clonotype was recorded a few times. Its antigen is unidentified. One end of the junction does not line up with germline, which may come from a read error. Authors' analysis steps: Across samples, TCR counts had a median of roughly 100,000 and ranged from roughly 20,000 to 690,600. TCRdb redid the calling of the RACE reads with MiXCR, one entry per CDR3 protein. The V and J calls come from TCRdb's annotation, not from the publication. Among tens of thousands of distinct CDR3 sequences listed, around 10% were seen once. Time point meaning: patch test 2, 6 weeks after DPC sensitization. Treatment indicated: therapeutic diphenylcyclopropenone sensitization with weekly scalp DPC.

Here the sequenced sample was whole blood, taken in connection with sensitization to the hapten diphenylcyclopropenone (DPC). The receptor's source is a woman in her forties or fifties with alopecia areata. Some clones in this sample may be carry-over from other donors' samples. V and J are TRBV12-3 or TRBV12-4 and TRBJ1-5, with TRBD1 identical over 7 bases. Here the CDR3 DNA reads TGTGCCAGCAGTGCCGCAGGGGGTCCCTTTAGTCAGCACCAGCATTTT. Amino acids: CASSAAGGPFSQHQHF.